The clone carrying this TCR beta chain was recorded at least ten times. Antigen unknown. The library targeted TCRbeta and was prepared with unique molecular identifiers. TCRdb fed the PCR reads into MiXCR, producing one record per CDR3 protein. This sample has about 100,000 distinct CDR3 sequences, with about 5.6% found just once. These data are taken from a study of T-cell reconstitution after alpha-beta-depleted transplantation in children. V gave up 0 bases and J gave up 6 bases, with 13 bases separating them. CDR1 and CDR2 from the germline V gene are SGHRS and YFSETQ. CDR3 length equals 15 residues. Whole-study findings and limits: Surviving recipient T cells and thymic progenitors accounted for the high day-60 TCRbeta diversity observed in some patients. Several hundred graft clones that had expanded were reportedly the source of alpha-beta T cells about two months after transplant. Newly produced T cells mostly accounted for T-cell counts and diversity one year post-transplant.

This clonotype was obtained from a female patient aged 2 to 10 who had a stem cell transplant for Fanconi anemia, so the T cells may come from the graft donor. The chain employs TRBV5-1 and TRBJ2-1, with D unclear. The source was PBMCs, mostly from graft donor cells, collected 60 days after TCRalphabeta/CD19-depleted stem cell transplant. CDR3 amino acids: CASSLAVAAPNEQFF. CDR3 sequence (DNA): TGCGCCAGCAGCTTGGCCGTGGCGGCCCCCAATGAGCAGTTCTTC. Using reference TRBV5-1 and TRBJ2-1 for the parts outside the CDR3, the full variable domain is KAGVTQTPRYLIKTRGQQVTLSCSPISGHRSVSWYQQTPGQGLQFLFEYFSETQRNKGNFPGRFSGRQFSNSRSEMNVSTLELGDSALYLCASSLAVAAPNEQFFGPGTRLTVL.